Listed below are T cell receptor beta chains from one sample, sequenced in a study of HIV-infected patients and healthy controls. TCRdb reprocessed the 5' RACE reads via MiXCR and lists one record per CDR3 protein. The table has around 7,000 distinct CDR3 sequences, 8% to 13% seen once. Source: blood, taken during antiretroviral therapy. All receptors come from an adult with HIV infection. Each CDR3 is given with its conserved first and last residue. Fields, in order: J gene, V gene, CDR3 protein.

TRBJ1-1 TRBV6-5 CASSPDRGTEAFF
TRBJ2-5 TRBV6-6 CASSYDGAGTQYF
TRBJ1-5 TRBV3-1 CASSPGGRPYSNQPQHF
TRBJ1-4 TRBV18 CASSPPARADLFF
TRBJ2-1 TRBV25-1 CASGWDEQFF
TRBJ2-3 TRBV5-6 CASSQGHRTDTQYF
TRBJ2-3 TRBV7-9 CASSPTGPADTQYF
TRBJ2-7 TRBV5-1 CASSIQGRAYEQYF
TRBJ2-2 TRBV7-9 CASSFAQGLTGELFF
TRBJ2-3 TRBV12-3/TRBV12-4 CASSFGVIDTQYF
TRBJ1-4 TRBV20-1 CSARAKTAWNEKLFF
TRBJ2-3 TRBV6-5 CASSYLPLGSRPATQYF
TRBJ2-3 TRBV20-1 CSARLETHPADTQYF
TRBJ2-3 TRBV2 CASLAGPGMETDTQYF
TRBJ2-3 TRBV24-1 CATSAADTQYF
TRBJ2-3 TRBV5-1 CASSMGQGAVDTQYF
TRBJ2-2 TRBV11-2 CASSLLAGAVTGELFF
TRBJ1-1 TRBV21-1 CASSKAAGNTEAFF
TRBJ2-5 TRBV11-2 CASNTGQQETQYF
TRBJ1-6 TRBV2 CASSEQQGARSPLHF
TRBJ2-1 TRBV7-2 CASSRKTSYNEQFF
TRBJ2-3 TRBV20-1 CSAPTPPGLAGRTDTQYF
TRBJ2-3 TRBV6-6 CASSTGPASDTQYF
TRBJ2-6 TRBV29-1 CSVVLGSSGANVLTF
TRBJ2-5 TRBV12-3/TRBV12-4 CASSWDREETQYF
TRBJ2-2 TRBV7-9 CASSSQGGKRGTGELFF
TRBJ2-1 TRBV5-1 CASSLAGTDYNEQFF
TRBJ2-7 TRBV20-1 CSAREGAGFYEQYF